Sequencing of this TCR beta chain was carried out in a study of beta chain features in type 1 diabetes. Study-level results: Researchers report that Type 1 diabetes patients had moderately but significantly shorter TCRB CDR3s across all four CD4+ subsets.

Investigators reverse transcribed all isolated RNA, so they sequenced expressed TCRB transcripts. Sequencing was performed with immunoSEQ multiplex PCR; in TCRdb, only in-frame clones are kept and a portion is missing. The table records hundreds of thousands of clones, 9.5% to 13% of them present only once. The table lists this clone with a few counts. The antigen is unknown. The CDR3 has 16 amino acids. The V and J ends lost 3 bases and 2 bases respectively, with 16 bases between them. Germline CDR1 reads KGHSH; CDR2 reads LQKENI. This clonotype was obtained from a man aged 25 to 40 with type 1 diabetes. The sample consisted of naive CD4+ T cells from blood. The V and J genes are TRBV18 and TRBJ2-5; weak D call: TRBD2 (6 bases). The CDR3 DNA reads as TGTGCCAGCTCACCGCGACTAGGGAGGACACAAGAGACCCAGTACTTC. Amino acid sequence: CASSPRLGRTQETQYF.